These 21 T cell receptor beta chains share one sample of origin, sequenced in a study of T cell repertoires in cytomegalovirus infection. Via MiXCR, TCRdb re-called the reads, giving one row per CDR3 protein. Among about 110,000 distinct CDR3 sequences listed, around a tenth were seen once. No antigen is known for these receptors. The sample comprised PBMCs, sequenced either directly or after in vitro stimulation (not recorded which). These receptors all come from a human donor in good health (CMV status not recorded). Some clones in this sample may be carry-over from other donors' samples.

This chain uses TRBV7-2 with TRBJ2-7; 7 bases match TRBD1. Germline V gives CDR1 SGHTA, CDR2 FQGNSA. The trim removed 3 bases at V and 1 base at J, leaving 3 bases unmatched. The length of the CDR3 is 14 residues. The CDR3 DNA is TGTGCCAGCAGCTTCGCAGGGGGATCCTACGAGCAGTACGTC. It yields the protein CASSFAGGSYEQYV.

The chain recombines TRBV27 with TRBJ2-1; D remains ambiguous. The CDR3 is made up of 13 amino acids. Trimming removed 6 bases at V and 8 bases at J, with 14 bases between. The germline gives CDR1 MNHEY, CDR2 SMNVEV (reference sequence). The CDR3 spells CASRAEPPDEQFF. In DNA, the CDR3 is TGTGCCAGCAGGGCAGAACCCCCCGATGAGCAGTTCTTC.

V is TRBV5-4 and J is TRBJ2-1, with a tentative D call TRBD2 (7 bases). V lost 3 bases and J lost 0, with 19 bases in between. Germline-derived CDR1 and CDR2 are SGHNT and YYREEE (reference sequence). The CDR3 covers 18 residues. As DNA, the CDR3 is TGTGCCAGCAGCTCGGGGATGGCGGGGGCAACCTCCTACAATGAGCAGTTCTTC. Residues: CASSSGMAGATSYNEQFF.

This clonotype was recorded a few times. The chain carries TRBV7-2 and TRBJ2-7, with TRBD2 matching over 9 bases. The germline gives CDR1 SGHTA, CDR2 FQGNSA. The CDR3 loop spans 13 amino acids. Losses at the gene ends were 4 bases for V and 10 bases for J; bases not matched to a gene: 8. The CDR3 loop is CASSSTSGLEQYV. CDR3 coding DNA: TGTGCCAGCAGCTCGACTAGCGGCCTCGAACAGTACGTC.

The sample holds a few counts of this clonotype. The chain uses TRBV12-3 or TRBV12-4 and TRBJ2-1, with D perhaps assigned TRBD1 or TRBD2 (6 bases each). The CDR3 consists of 13 residues. Between the trimmed V and J ends, which lost 2 bases and 9 bases, there was a span of 11 bases. The CDR3 DNA reads TGTGCCAGCAGTTTATCGGGGGCGCGTGAGCAGTTCTTC. This sequence encodes CASSLSGAREQFF.

This clonotype was detected ten times or more. The chain recombines TRBV7-2 with TRBJ2-7; no clear D. This CDR3 spans 13 amino acids. V lost 1 base to trimming and J lost 2 bases, with 6 bases between them. The germline CDR1 and CDR2 sequences are SGHTA and FQGNSA. In DNA, the CDR3 is TGTGCCAGCAGCTTAGGGGTTACCTACGAGCAGTACTTC. It yields the protein CASSLGVTYEQYF.

This clonotype turned up a few times. This chain connects TRBV6-5 to TRBJ2-5; 8 bases align to TRBD1. Germline trimming cut 0 bases from V and 5 bases from J; bases unmatched to any gene: 5. Germline-derived CDR1 and CDR2 are MNHEY and SVGAGI. There are 15 residues in the CDR3. CDR3 in amino acids: CASSYSDRARETQYF. The CDR3 bases are TGTGCCAGCAGTTACTCGGACAGGGCACGGGAGACCCAGTACTTC.

This clonotype was counted a single time. The genes are TRBV20-1 and TRBJ2-3, with D uncertain. Looked up from germline, CDR1 is DFQATT and CDR2 is SNEGSKA (reference sequence). V was clipped by 4 bases and J by 2 bases, with 16 bases between them. The CDR3 contains 15 residues. CDR3 bases: TGCAGTGCTACGTCCAGCGAGGAAATCACAGATACGCAGTATTTT. Translated, it gives CSATSSEEITDTQYF.

Only a few counts were recorded for this clonotype. Mismatch with germline at one junction end may stem from a read error. V gene TRBV20-1 combines with J gene TRBJ1-6; D is unresolved. The CDR3 covers 14 residues. The germline CDR1 and CDR2 sequences are DFQATT and SNEGSKA (reference sequence). As DNA, the CDR3 is TGCAGTGCTAGAACCTCGGGCCTCAATTCTCCCCTCCACTTT. Its protein product is CSARTSGLNSPLHF.

The chain is built from TRBV5-4 and TRBJ2-3, with 11 bases that match TRBD2. The CDR3 consists of 17 residues. Germline CDR1 SGHNT, CDR2 YYREEE (reference sequence). J was trimmed by 1 base and V by 4 bases; bases with no gene match: 8. The DNA of the CDR3 is TGTGCCAGCAGCCCGGGACTAGCGGTTCTCCGCACAGATACGCAGTATTTT. This encodes CASSPGLAVLRTDTQYF.

The chain combines TRBV5-4 with TRBJ1-1; 10 positions match TRBD1. The CDR3 length is 15 residues. V lost 4 bases to trimming and J lost 6 bases; unmatched junction nucleotides: 9. The germline CDR1 and CDR2 sequences are SGHNT and YYREEE (reference sequence). The CDR3 DNA sequence: TGTGCCAGCAGCGGCCGACAGGGGGCTGCGGCTGAAGCTTTCTTT. Its protein product is CASSGRQGAAAEAFF.

The sample holds many counts of this clonotype. The gene calls are TRBV28 and TRBJ2-2; D may be TRBD1 or TRBD2 (5 bases each). Germline CDR1 and CDR2: MDHEN and SYDVKM. V lost 2 bases and J 0 bases, leaving 13 bases between the germline ends. This CDR3 region has 17 residues. The CDR3 is CASSLLSGTSNTGELFF. In nucleotides, the CDR3 is TGTGCCAGCAGTTTACTTTCGGGGACCTCGAACACCGGGGAGCTGTTTTTT.

This clonotype was picked up many times. The V gene is TRBV19, the J gene TRBJ2-1; 7 nucleotides align to TRBD2. V shed 3 bases and J 4 bases; nucleotides not matched to a gene: 6. The CDR3 length is 15 residues. Germline lookup yields CDR1 LNHDA and CDR2 SQIVND (reference sequence). This chain's CDR3 is CASSISSSGYNEQFF. CDR3 DNA sequence: TGTGCCAGTAGTATTAGTTCTAGCGGATACAATGAGCAGTTCTTC.

This clonotype occurred many times. The chain recombines TRBV24-1 with TRBJ2-2, with D perhaps TRBD1 or TRBD2 (5 bases each). Germline CDR1 KGHDR, CDR2 SFDVKD. This CDR3 has 18 residues. V was pared by 6 bases and J by 6 bases, with 25 bases between. DNA of the CDR3: TGTGCCACCAGTACAGGACGCATCAACGACTATTTCCCCGGGGAGCTGTTTTTT. It yields the protein CATSTGRINDYFPGELFF.

Turning to this clonotype: A junction end diverges from the germline sequence, so it may reflect a read error. This chain links TRBV6-5 with TRBJ2-7; D is possibly TRBD2 (6 bases). This CDR3 has 16 amino acids. From germline, CDR1 is MNHEY and CDR2 SVGAGI. The CDR3 spells CASSYSGFALSSEQYF. Here the CDR3 DNA reads TGTGCCAGCAGTTACAGCGGGTTCGCGCTCTCCTCCGAGCAGTACTTC.

This clonotype was detected a few times. V and J are TRBV7-9 and TRBJ2-7; possible D gene TRBD2, 6 bases. Trimming pared 5 bases from V and 3 bases from J, leaving 11 bases between. Looked up from germline, CDR1 is SEHNR and CDR2 is FQNEAQ (reference sequence). This CDR3 is built from 13 residues. The CDR3 loop is CASSRGLRYEQYF. CDR3 nucleotides: TGTGCCAGCAGCCGGGGACTCCGCTACGAGCAGTACTTC.

This clonotype was detected ten times or more. The CDR3 DNA reads TGTGCCAGCAGCCCCGGACAGCACTCTGGAAACACCATATATTTT. Protein: CASSPGQHSGNTIYF. V and J are TRBV7-2 and TRBJ1-3; TRBD1 is a possible D gene (6 bases). The CDR3 is 15 amino acids. Germline V lookup: CDR1 SGHTA, CDR2 FQGNSA. Trimming took off 5 bases at V and 0 bases at J, with 11 bases between the two ends. Based on the CDR3 plus reference TRBV7-2 and TRBJ1-3, the full variable domain is GAGVSQSPSNKVTEKGKDVELRCDPISGHTALYWYRQSLGQGLEFLIYFQGNSAPDKSGLPSDRFSAERTGGSVSTLTIQRTQQEDSAVYLCASSPGQHSGNTIYFGEGSWLTVV.

The V call is TRBV7-3, the J call TRBJ2-7; 7 nucleotides line up with TRBD2. J gave up 5 bases and V 2 bases, and 6 bases lay outside the gene matches. Germline V gene data show CDR1 as SGHTA and CDR2 as FQGTGA. The CDR3 sequence is 14 residues long. The CDR3 loop is CASSLEGGWNEQYV. In DNA form, the CDR3 reads TGTGCCAGCAGCTTAGAGGGAGGGTGGAACGAGCAGTACGTC.

This clonotype was observed a handful of times. The chain is built from TRBV2 and TRBJ2-7; D ambiguous. From germline, CDR1 is SNHLY and CDR2 FYNNEI. The V end lost 2 bases, the J end lost 1 base, and 6 bases lay between the germline ends. The CDR3 is 13 amino acids. CDR3 region: CASSEQGSYEQYV. CDR3 nucleotides: TGTGCCAGCAGTGAACAAGGTTCCTACGAGCAGTACGTC.

In this sample, this clonotype turned up a few times. The chain joins TRBV4-3 to TRBJ1-2; D not resolved. Germline V lookup: CDR1 LGHNA, CDR2 YSLEER. The germline V and J ends were trimmed by 0 bases and 4 bases, with 6 bases remaining between them. There are 13 residues in the CDR3. The CDR3 DNA reads TGCGCCAGCAGCCAAGACGGAATCTATGGCTACACCTTC. As protein: CASSQDGIYGYTF.

This clonotype was picked up many times. The CDR3 DNA sequence: TGCGCCAGCAGCCCCGGGACTAGCCAAGAGACCCAGTACTTC. Protein sequence: CASSPGTSQETQYF. This sequence joins TRBV4-1 and TRBJ2-5; 8 nucleotides match TRBD2. Looked up from germline, CDR1 is MGHRA and CDR2 is YSYEKL. This CDR3 has 14 residues. Losses at the gene ends were 4 bases for V and 1 base for J; bases not matched to a gene: 2.